Described below is a single T cell receptor beta chain sequence and its context. The data derive from a study of blood T cell repertoires in COVID-19. Study-level background: Whether acute or convalescent, the COVID-19 samples came from the United States, Italy and Spain. PBMCs, B-cell-depleted T cells, or T cells provided the cDNA or gDNA that made up the material.

Germline values: CDR1 LGHDT, CDR2 YNNKEL (reference sequence). The CDR3 length is 13 residues. J was trimmed by 10 bases and V by 7 bases; bases with no gene match: 4. As originally analysed: From reference gene primer amplification, estimates of nucleated cell counts were derived. Libraries were prepared by immunoSEQ multiplex PCR; TCRdb keeps only in-frame clonotypes and omits some of them. V and J calls plus clone size are reproduced from that table; the DNA served to infer D and trimming. The sample lists approximately 140,000 clones, 70% to 90% occurring once. The TCR was taken from a woman aged 55 to 70 with acute or convalescent COVID-19. The material sequenced was peripheral blood. The chain has TRBV3-1 (or the pseudogene TRBV3-2) and TRBJ2-3, with 14 bases identical to TRBD2. The CDR3 bases are TGTGCCAGCACGGGACTAGCGGGGGACCCGCAGTATTTT. It encodes CASTGLAGDPQYF.